The source of this T cell receptor beta chain is a study of shared clonotypes between healthy human individuals. The naive CD8 fraction comprised CD45RO-negative cells positively selected for CCR7 and excluded terminally differentiated effector memory CD45RA+ cells. Assay: immunoSEQ multiplex PCR; the TCRdb copy retains only in-frame clones and omits some. The sample has about 820,000 clones; around 93% are singletons. Germline-derived CDR1 and CDR2 are SGHVS and FQNEAQ. V lost 7 bases to trimming and J lost 10 bases, with 26 bases between them. CDR3 length: 16 residues. This chain connects TRBV7-8 to TRBJ2-1, with D possibly being TRBD2 (6 bases). What was sequenced was naive CD8+ T cells sorted from blood. The sequence derives from a young man in good health. The CDR3 here is CASNLLAGTASVEQFF. CDR3 in DNA: TGTGCCAGCAATCTTCTGGCGGGGACTGCCTCCGTAGAGCAGTTCTTC.